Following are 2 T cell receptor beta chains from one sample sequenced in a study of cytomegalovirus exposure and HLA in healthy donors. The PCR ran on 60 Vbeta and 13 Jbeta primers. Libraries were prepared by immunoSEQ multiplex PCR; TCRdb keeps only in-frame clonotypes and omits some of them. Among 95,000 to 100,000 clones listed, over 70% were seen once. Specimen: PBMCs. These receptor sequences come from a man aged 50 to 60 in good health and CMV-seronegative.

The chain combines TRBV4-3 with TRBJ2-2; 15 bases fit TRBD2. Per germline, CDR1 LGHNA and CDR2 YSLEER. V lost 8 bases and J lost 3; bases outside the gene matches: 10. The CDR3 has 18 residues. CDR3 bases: TGCGCCAGCGCACCGGGACTAGCGGGAGGTCCGGACACCGGGGAGCTGTTTTTT. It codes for CASAPGLAGGPDTGELFF.

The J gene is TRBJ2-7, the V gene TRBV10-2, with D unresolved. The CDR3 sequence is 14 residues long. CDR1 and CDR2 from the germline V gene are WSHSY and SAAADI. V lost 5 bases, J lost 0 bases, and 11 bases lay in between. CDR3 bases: TGCGCCAGCAGTTTTGACTTCCTCTCCTACGAGCAGTACTTC. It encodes CASSFDFLSYEQYF.